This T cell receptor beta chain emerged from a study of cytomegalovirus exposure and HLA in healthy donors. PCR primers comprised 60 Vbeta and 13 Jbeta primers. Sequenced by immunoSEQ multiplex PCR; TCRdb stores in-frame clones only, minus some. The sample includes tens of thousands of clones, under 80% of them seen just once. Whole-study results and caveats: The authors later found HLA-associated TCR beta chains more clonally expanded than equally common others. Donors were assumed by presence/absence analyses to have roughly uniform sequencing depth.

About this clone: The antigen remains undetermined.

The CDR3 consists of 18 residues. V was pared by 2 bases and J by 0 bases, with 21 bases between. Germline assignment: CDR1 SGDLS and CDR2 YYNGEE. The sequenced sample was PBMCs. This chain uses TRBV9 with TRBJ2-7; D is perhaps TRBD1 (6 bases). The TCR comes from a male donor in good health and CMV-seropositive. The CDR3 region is CASSVGITGQGSSYEQYF. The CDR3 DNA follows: TGTGCCAGCAGCGTCGGCATAACGGGGCAGGGGAGCTCCTACGAGCAGTACTTC.